The following is a T cell receptor (beta chain) sequence with its context. Its antigen is still unknown. Nothing much larger sits one base from this clone, and base qualities are not available. The CDR3 runs 15 residues from the cysteine to the phenylalanine. Only the CDR3 region is kept as DNA, spanning 45 bases read in frame from base 1. From V the trimming removes 3 bases and from J it removes 4 bases, while the gene matches leave 2 bases of the junction unaccounted for. The germline V gene (reference sequence) yields MNHEY for CDR1 and SMNVEV for CDR2. This sample was taken from a study of control samples from healthy donors and cancer patients (TCRdb year 2020). The library was made by the immunoSEQ multiplex PCR assay. Sourced from immuneACCESS, this table was stored by TCRdb with only in-frame sequences that have V and J called. A share of the clones is absent; for the studies checked, an unresolved V gene accounts for under half, and the remainder has no known explanation. The sample data list roughly 130,000 clones, and 90% to 95% of these were observed just once. About 1.5% of the sample belongs to the ten largest clones.

The specimen was PBMCs. The clonotype originates from a man aged 50 to 59 with head and neck cancer. Here the chain combines TRBV27 and TRBJ2-1, and 11 junction bases match TRBD2. CDR3 region: CASSFGTSGYNEQFF. The DNA is as follows: TGTGCCAGCAGTTTCGGGACTAGCGGTTACAATGAGCAGTTCTTC.